This T cell receptor beta chain came from a study of graft-versus-host responses after intestinal transplantation. Co-plating was performed using about 200,000 CFSE-labeled responder cells and about 200,000 irradiated, violet-dye-labeled stimulator cells. Post-reaction, proliferating CD3+CD4+ and CD3+CD8+ responders (CFSE-low) were sorted. Only in-frame clones appear in the TCRdb table, and some are missing; sequencing was by immunoSEQ multiplex PCR. Counted here are about 21,000 clones, over 40% occurring once; the ten biggest clones make up approximately 1.7%. The germline CDR1 and CDR2 sequences are SNHLY and FYNNEI. J gave up 6 bases and V 11 bases, and 11 bases lay outside the gene matches. The length of the CDR3 is 14 residues.

V and J are TRBV2 and TRBJ2-7; 12 nucleotides line up with TRBD1. This sequence originates from a human patient who received an intestinal transplant. The sequencing used alloreactive CD8+ T cells from a mixed lymphocyte reaction culture, collected before intestinal transplant. Subset reported: CFSE-low proliferating T cells sorted from approximately six-day pre-transplant mixed lymphocyte reaction (GvH or HvG direction). CDR3 region: CAAQEGTGGLEQYF. For the CDR3, the DNA is TGTGCCGCCCAGGAAGGGACAGGGGGCCTCGAGCAGTACTTC.